This entry lists 15 T cell receptor beta chains sequenced from one sample in a study of blood T cell repertoires in COVID-19. The data were produced by immunoSEQ multiplex PCR, yet TCRdb's version contains in-frame clones alone and is incomplete. The sample yields roughly 120,000 clones, about 72% seen once. The sequencing input was peripheral blood. The receptors here all came from a woman aged 55-69 years with acute or convalescent COVID-19.

The gene calls are TRBV24-1 and TRBJ2-1; tentatively, D is TRBD1 (5 bases). The CDR3 sequence is 15 residues long. Germline V gene data show CDR1 as KGHDR and CDR2 as SFDVKD. V was clipped by 9 bases and J by 4 bases, with 18 bases between them. The CDR3 DNA reads TGTGCCACCGAAAAAGCAGGGAAGACTTACAATGAGCAGTTCTTC. As protein: CATEKAGKTYNEQFF.

The chain employs TRBV10-3 and TRBJ1-2; 9 bases align to TRBD1. Germline V gene sequence: CDR1 ENHRY, CDR2 SYGVKD. There are 16 residues in the CDR3. Trimming removed 5 bases from V and 0 bases from J; junction bases left unmatched: 7. The CDR3 sequence: CAISPGTGRANYGYTF. The DNA of the CDR3 is TGTGCCATCAGTCCCGGGACAGGGAGGGCTAACTATGGCTACACCTTC.

This chain links TRBV6-4 with TRBJ1-4; possible D gene TRBD1, 5 bases. This CDR3 is built from 15 residues. Germline CDR1 and CDR2: MRHNA and SNTAGT. V lost 6 bases and J 7 bases, leaving 18 bases between the germline ends. The CDR3 sequence is CASRPDRGRAEKLFF. CDR3 DNA: TGTGCCAGCAGACCAGATAGGGGAAGGGCTGAAAAACTGTTTTTT.

This clone was detected a few times. The rearrangement uses TRBV18 and TRBJ2-7; 11 nucleotides align to TRBD1. V was clipped by 5 bases and J by 1 base; unmatched bases: 4. CDR1 and CDR2 (germline): KGHSH, LQKENI. This CDR3 comprises 15 residues. CDR3 nucleotides: TGTGCCAGCTCAGCCGGGACAGGGGGTTCCTACGAGCAGTACTTC. This codes for CASSAGTGGSYEQYF. The whole variable domain, filled in from reference TRBV18 and TRBJ2-7, reads NAGVMQNPRHLVRRRGQEARLRCSPMKGHSHVYWYRQLPEEGLKFMVYLQKENIIDESGMPKERFSAEFPKEGPSILRIQQVVRGDSAAYFCASSAGTGGSYEQYFGPGTRLTVT.

The chain recombines TRBV27 with TRBJ2-3; 9 bases map to TRBD2. Germline-derived CDR1 and CDR2 are MNHEY and SMNVEV (reference sequence). CDR3 length equals 18 residues. With V trimmed by 0 bases and J by 4 bases, 11 bases remained unmatched. The CDR3 coding sequence is TGTGCCAGCAGTTTATCCGGGACTAGCAAAGGTCCGGCAGATACGCAGTATTTT. This encodes CASSLSGTSKGPADTQYF.

This chain links TRBV6-6 with TRBJ1-1, with 7 bases that match TRBD1. Germline CDR1 MNHNY, CDR2 SVGAGI (reference sequence). After removal of 7 bases from V and 5 bases from J, the junction contained 10 bases not matched to a gene. The CDR3 is made up of 14 amino acids. The CDR3 spells CASNPQGRRTEAFF. Written as DNA, the CDR3 is TGTGCCAGCAATCCACAGGGGCGGAGGACTGAAGCTTTCTTT.

There are a few counts of this clone. The rearrangement links TRBV9 to TRBJ1-2, with D perhaps TRBD1 (5 bases). CDR3 length: 16 residues. Trimming cost V 0 bases and J 2 bases, with 14 bases left between them. The germline CDR1 and CDR2 sequences are SGDLS and YYNGEE. Here the CDR3 reads CASSVGGIRENYGYTF. The CDR3 nucleotides read TGTGCCAGCAGCGTAGGGGGGATTCGGGAGAACTATGGCTACACCTTC.

V usage is TRBV18 and J usage is TRBJ1-3, with 9 bases fitting TRBD1. The CDR3 spans 19 residues. Unmatched junction bases numbered 15, after V lost 6 bases and J lost 0 bases. Germline V CDR1 and CDR2: KGHSH, LQKENI. The CDR3 coding sequence is TGTGCCAGCTCTCCCCTAGGGACAGGGAACATCATCTCTGGAAACACCATATATTTT. Encoded protein: CASSPLGTGNIISGNTIYF.

About this clone: One end of the junction fails to match germline, which may point to a read error. The rearrangement joins TRBV5-1 to TRBJ2-2; D possibly corresponds to TRBD2 (5 bases). Germline V lookup: CDR1 SGHRS, CDR2 YFSETQ. CDR3 size: 15 residues. The CDR3 spells CASSFNTAATRELFF. The DNA for the CDR3 is TGCGCCAGCAGCTTTAATACAGCGGCCACCAGGGAGCTGTTTTTT.

This chain links TRBV3-1 (or the pseudogene TRBV3-2) with TRBJ1-5; a weak D match, TRBD1 (5 bases). V was cut by 0 bases and J by 14 bases, with 23 bases left in between. Germline V gene sequence: CDR1 LGHDT, CDR2 YNNKEL (reference sequence). The CDR3 is 16 amino acids. In nucleotides, the CDR3 is TGTGCCAGCAGCCAAGATCCCCGACAAACAGGTGTCAGCGAGCATTTT. It translates to CASSQDPRQTGVSEHF.

J is TRBJ2-1 and V is TRBV6-1; D unclear. The V gene lost 2 bases and the J gene lost 9 bases, with 5 bases spanning the gap. This CDR3 has 11 residues. Germline lookup yields CDR1 MNHNS and CDR2 SASEGT. The CDR3, as DNA: TGTGCCAGCAGTGAAAAGCTTGAGCAGTTCTTC. As protein: CASSEKLEQFF.

CDR3 loop: CASSLGLGNTIYF. CDR3 in DNA: TGTGCCAGCAGCTTAGGACTGGGAAACACCATATATTTT. J is TRBJ1-3 and V is TRBV7-9; D not resolved. Germline loops: CDR1 SEHNR, CDR2 FQNEAQ (reference sequence). Trimming pared 1 base from V and 4 bases from J, leaving 5 bases between. CDR3 length: 13 residues.

The chain joins TRBV10-1 to TRBJ1-3; D remains unclear. V was clipped by 9 bases and J by 4 bases, with 4 bases between them. Germline V gene lookup returns CDR1 WNHNN and CDR2 SYGVQD (reference sequence). The CDR3 has 10 residues. CDR3: CARAGNTIYF. CDR3 nucleotides: TGCGCCAGGGCCGGAAACACCATATATTTT.

This clone showed up many times. This chain joins TRBV21-1 and TRBJ1-1; TRBD1, the table's D call, was not compared with the DNA. TRBV21-1 is described as a pseudogene. This CDR3 is 15 amino acids long. The CDR3 region has the DNA TGTGCCAGCAGCATCTTCAGGGTAAGTAACACTGAAGCTTTCTTT. This gives the protein CASSIFRVSNTEAFF.

V and J are TRBV6-2 or TRBV6-3 and TRBJ1-1; TRBD1 agrees at 10 bases. The CDR3 length is 18 residues. After removal of 2 bases from V and 0 bases from J, the junction contained 9 bases not matched to a gene. Germline values: CDR1 MNHEY, CDR2 SVGEGT. CDR3 coding DNA: TGTGCCAGCAGTTACGTACCCGGGACAGGGGCGATGAACACTGAAGCTTTCTTT. Its translation is CASSYVPGTGAMNTEAFF.